This entry lists 22 T cell receptor beta chains sequenced from one sample in a study of glioma-infiltrating T cells. Using RNA template, CDR3s of TCR alpha and beta were amplified with iRepertoire arm-PCR. One entry per CDR3 protein results from TCRdb running MiXCR on the multiplex PCR reads. The top ten hold approximately 27% of the sample, which has about 3,900 distinct CDR3 sequences, around a third seen once. The sample consisted of glioma tissue, nonneoplastic brain tissue, or PBMCs (not recorded which). The receptors here all came from a human donor with low-grade glioma or glioblastoma, undergoing nonglioma brain surgery, or in good health (not recorded which).

Of note for this clonotype: At one boundary the junction diverges from the germline segment, which might be a read error. This rearrangement joins TRBV4-2 to TRBJ1-1; TRBD1 matches 7 bases. The CDR3 runs to 16 residues. Germline V gene sequence: CDR1 LGHNA, CDR2 YNFKEQ. CDR3 coding DNA: TGTGCTAGCAGCAAGTGGGCCGGGACAGCGAACACTGAAGCTTTCTTT. Protein sequence: CASSKWAGTANTEAFF.

This clonotype was counted at least ten times. J is TRBJ1-1 and V is TRBV7-9; D might be TRBD1 (5 bases). The germline gives CDR1 SEHNR, CDR2 FQNEAQ (reference sequence). V lost 3 bases and J lost 6, with 17 bases in between. The CDR3 has 15 amino acids. The chain's CDR3 is CASSLAEARGAEAFF. The CDR3 bases are TGTGCCAGCAGCTTGGCCGAGGCCCGGGGGGCTGAAGCTTTCTTT.

A few counts support this clonotype. This chain uses TRBV2 with TRBJ2-7; D is perhaps TRBD2 (7 bases). This CDR3 is built from 16 residues. Germline values: CDR1 SNHLY, CDR2 FYNNEI. V shed 7 bases and J shed 2 bases, with 21 bases lying between them. CDR3 amino acids: CASTYGGGGETYEQYF. CDR3 coding DNA: TGTGCCAGCACCTACGGGGGCGGGGGTGAAACCTACGAGCAGTACTTC.

This clonotype is medium-sized. This rearrangement joins TRBV28 to TRBJ2-3; tentatively, D is TRBD2 (6 bases). V was trimmed by 7 bases and J by 5 bases, leaving 19 bases between them. The V gene's germline CDR1 is MDHEN and CDR2 SYDVKM. The CDR3 is 15 residues long. The CDR3 DNA is TGTGCCAGCATGGGGCCGGGGGTAGTTGGAGATACGCAGTATTTT. As protein: CASMGPGVVGDTQYF.

In its sample, this clonotype is medium-sized. The V gene is TRBV20-1, the J gene TRBJ2-5; 10 positions agree with TRBD1. The CDR3 length is 15 residues. Looked up from germline, CDR1 is DFQATT and CDR2 is SNEGSKA (reference sequence). The ends lost 5 bases at V and 8 bases at J; junction bases unmatched: 14. Here the CDR3 reads CSAPADRGSRVTQYF. The CDR3 nucleotides are TGCAGTGCTCCGGCGGACAGGGGGTCAAGAGTTACCCAGTACTTC.

This clonotype is medium-sized. The chain joins TRBV27 to TRBJ2-7; D might be TRBD1 or TRBD2, each matching 6 bases. Germline values: CDR1 MNHEY, CDR2 SMNVEV (reference sequence). Trimming took 3 bases from V and 3 from J, leaving 18 bases between them. CDR3 length: 16 residues. The CDR3 DNA follows: TGTGCCAGCAGTTTGGGGGCCCCGGGACTGAACTACGAGCAGTACTTC. Its protein product is CASSLGAPGLNYEQYF.

This clonotype is medium-sized by share. The chain joins TRBV29-1 to TRBJ2-1, with 8 positions matching TRBD2. CDR3 size: 11 residues. CDR1 SQVTM and CDR2 ANQGSEA come from the germline V gene. Trimming cost V 7 bases and J 15 bases; bases outside gene matches: 11. The CDR3 nucleotides read TGCAGCGCCGGGACTAGTATTGTTGTGTTCTTC. Its translation is CSAGTSIVVFF.

This clonotype was observed many times. The rearrangement joins TRBV5-1 to TRBJ1-2; TRBD1 matches at 7 bases. There are 15 residues in the CDR3. Trimming removed 0 bases from V and 2 bases from J; junction bases left unmatched: 4. From germline, CDR1 is SGHRS and CDR2 YFSETQ. The CDR3 DNA sequence: TGCGCCAGCAGCTTGGTAACAGGGGCGAACTATGGCTACACCTTC. Its translation is CASSLVTGANYGYTF. Full variable domain (missing parts from reference TRBV5-1 and TRBJ1-2): KAGVTQTPRYLIKTRGQQVTLSCSPISGHRSVSWYQQTPGQGLQFLFEYFSETQRNKGNFPGRFSGRQFSNSRSEMNVSTLELGDSALYLCASSLVTGANYGYTFGSGTRLTVV.

This clonotype was observed many times. This chain joins TRBV4-2 and TRBJ2-5; 9 nucleotides line up with TRBD1. V trimming: 4 bases; J trimming: 2 bases; junction bases outside the gene matches: 11. This CDR3 spans 17 amino acids. The germline gives CDR1 LGHNA, CDR2 YNFKEQ. In DNA, the CDR3 is TGTGCCAGCAGCCCACTAATCCGGGACAGGGTTCAAGAGACCCAGTACTTC. Translating gives CASSPLIRDRVQETQYF.

The chain links TRBV4-2 to TRBJ2-3; TRBD1 matches 11 bases. V trimming: 3 bases; J trimming: 5 bases; junction bases outside the gene matches: 13. The CDR3 is 18 residues long. CDR1 is LGHNA and CDR2 is YNFKEQ in the germline V gene. The CDR3 nucleotides are TGTGCCAGCAGCCAGGATCCCGGGACAGGGGGGGTGAAAGATACGCAGTATTTT. Its protein is CASSQDPGTGGVKDTQYF.

This clonotype is medium-sized (0.01 to 0.1%) by share. The V gene is TRBV27, the J gene TRBJ1-1; D is unresolved. Trimming shortened V by 2 bases and J by 8 bases, and 15 bases separated the two germline ends. Germline CDR1 and CDR2: MNHEY and SMNVEV (reference sequence). The CDR3 runs 14 residues. CDR3 residues: CASSLRRDGSEAFF. The DNA for the CDR3 is TGTGCCAGCAGTTTAAGGCGGGATGGGTCCGAAGCTTTCTTT.

Note on this clonotype: This may be a read error, as it is one base from a much larger clone. The chain carries TRBV2 and TRBJ2-7, with D unresolved. CDR3 length: 13 amino acids. Germline assignment: CDR1 SNHLY and CDR2 FYNNEI. The CDR3 nucleotides read TGTGCCAGCAACCGGGCCTCCGCCTACGAGCGGTACTTC. Amino acids: CASNRASAYERYF.

As for this clonotype: Its ends do not fully match the called genes, so a read error is possible. The CDR3 sequence: CASSTGGREQSF. The DNA of the CDR3 is TGTGCCAGTAGTACAGGGGGCAGAGAGCAGTCCTTC. The chain carries TRBV19 and TRBJ2-1, with 8 bases matching TRBD1. The CDR3 consists of 12 residues. In germline, CDR1 is LNHDA, CDR2 SQIVND (reference sequence).

A note on this clonotype: This may be a read error, as it is one base from a much larger clone. The gene calls are TRBV4-2 and TRBJ2-7; 7 nucleotides line up with TRBD1. The V and J ends lost 3 bases and 4 bases, in that order; junction bases with no gene match: 12. Germline assignment: CDR1 LGHNA and CDR2 YNFKEQ. The CDR3 loop spans 16 amino acids. The CDR3 is CASSQDPGTVRYEQYF. The CDR3 coding sequence is TGTGCCAGCAGCCAGGATCCCGGGACAGTCCGTTACGAGCAGTACTTC.

This clonotype has ten or more counts. This chain connects TRBV2 to TRBJ1-6; 8 nucleotides agree with TRBD1. The CDR3 loop spans 13 amino acids. With V trimmed by 6 bases and J by 8 bases, 3 bases remained unmatched. Germline CDR1 reads SNHLY; CDR2 reads FYNNEI. CDR3 protein: CASRTGGDSPLHF. As DNA, the CDR3 is TGTGCCAGCAGAACAGGGGGTGATTCACCCCTCCACTTT. The full variable domain, with the rest looked up from reference TRBV2 and TRBJ1-6, is EPEVTQTPSHQVTQMGQEVILRCVPISNHLYFYWYRQILGQKVEFLVSFYNNEISEKSEIFDDQFSVERPDGSNFTLKIRSTKLEDSAMYFCASRTGGDSPLHFGNGTRLTVT.

Here the CDR3 reads CASSTLRTGLGNTIYF. The CDR3 DNA reads as TGTGCCAGTAGTACCCTAAGGACAGGGCTCGGAAACACCATATATTTT. The chain recombines TRBV19 with TRBJ1-3, with 8 bases matching TRBD1. The V gene's germline CDR1 is LNHDA and CDR2 SQIVND (reference sequence). This CDR3 spans 16 amino acids. With V trimmed by 4 bases and J by 4 bases, 9 bases remained unmatched.

This clonotype has a handful of counts. V usage is TRBV4-1 and J usage is TRBJ2-2; D is perhaps TRBD1 (6 bases). With 0 bases removed from V and 2 bases from J, the gap between germline ends came to 10 bases. This CDR3 has 16 amino acids. Germline V lookup: CDR1 MGHRA, CDR2 YSYEKL. The CDR3 region has the DNA TGCGCCAGCAGCCAAGACGACAGGTTTAACACCGGGGAGCTGTTTTTT. It codes for CASSQDDRFNTGELFF.

The chain recombines TRBV12-3 or TRBV12-4 with TRBJ2-1, with 11 bases that match TRBD2. Losses at the gene ends were 8 bases for V and 1 base for J; bases not matched to a gene: 4. The CDR3 has 15 residues. The CDR3 DNA sequence: TGTGCCAGCGCCTCTAGCGGGGGGTCCTACAATGAGCAGTTCTTC. The encoded protein is CASASSGGSYNEQFF.

The genes are TRBV5-4 and TRBJ1-1; no firm D call. Germline V gene lookup returns CDR1 SGHNT and CDR2 YYREEE (reference sequence). The V and J ends lost 4 bases and 1 base respectively, with 20 bases between them. The CDR3 totals 17 residues. CDR3 sequence: CASSLNVVRGENTEAFF. In nucleotides, the CDR3 is TGTGCCAGCAGCCTCAATGTGGTGCGGGGTGAGAACACTGAAGCTTTCTTT.

This clonotype was seen ten or more times. This chain uses TRBV4-3 with TRBJ2-7, with D possibly matching TRBD2 (6 bases). The CDR3 contains 15 residues. Trimming cost V 1 base and J 3 bases, with 13 bases left between them. Germline lookup yields CDR1 LGHNA and CDR2 YSLEER. Here the CDR3 reads CASSQGLGRSYEQYF. As DNA, the CDR3 is TGCGCCAGCAGCCAAGGGCTGGGGAGGAGCTACGAGCAGTACTTC.

Notes on this clonotype: At one boundary the junction diverges from the germline segment, which might be a read error. The gene calls are TRBV27 and TRBJ2-5; tentative D call: TRBD2 (5 bases). The germline gives CDR1 MNHEY, CDR2 SMNVEV (reference sequence). This CDR3 has 18 amino acids. The CDR3 reads CASRSAIAGLGVVETRYF. CDR3 DNA sequence: TGTGCCAGCAGATCCGCCATTGCGGGCCTTGGGGTAGTGGAGACCCGGTACTTC.

On this clonotype: This CDR3 fails to terminate in the conserved phenylalanine or tryptophan, so it likely reflects a read error. The chain couples TRBV5-5 to TRBJ1-2; D perhaps matches TRBD1 (5 bases). The length of the CDR3 is 16 residues. Germline CDR1 reads SGHKS; CDR2 reads YYEKEE (reference sequence). The CDR3 nucleotides read TGTGCCAGCAGCTTGATTGCGACAGCGATCAACTATGTCTACACCTCC. Translation gives CASSLIATAINYVYTS.